The clone carrying this TCR beta chain was seen more than once but under ten times. Its antigen is not identified. TCRdb processed the reads anew with MiXCR; each CDR3 protein has one entry. The data contain around 310,000 distinct CDR3 sequences, just under 30% of them singletons. The sample belongs to a study of T cell repertoires in cytomegalovirus infection. Overall study findings and caveats: Summed frequency of public TCR beta families distinguished CMV carriers with the relevant HLA.

The CDR3 runs to 13 residues. Looked up from germline, CDR1 is MNHEY and CDR2 is SMNVEV (reference sequence). Deletions cut 6 bases from V and 0 bases from J, with 9 bases between. The source was cultured PBMCs, collected from culture after CMV antigen stimulation. The chain joins TRBV27 to TRBJ2-7; D is unresolved. The source is a human donor in good health (CMV status not recorded). Some clones in this sample may be carry-over from other donors' samples. CDR3 region: CASRSISSYEQYF. In nucleotides, the CDR3 is TGTGCCAGCAGGAGTATTAGCTCCTACGAGCAGTACTTC.